This TCR beta chain was captured by sequencing in a study of CD8+ T cells in alopecia areata (dated by TCRdb to the late 2010s). Notes on the research overall: Treated patients were enrolled in an open-label pilot trial of oral tofacitinib, 5 to 10 mg twice daily, for moderate-to-severe alopecia areata. The SALT score, which quantifies the percentage of affected scalp surface area, was used to measure disease severity in treated patients. Biopsies were taken from tofacitinib-treated patients at baseline and again at 4 and 24 weeks into treatment, and several of those patients also had a later scalp biopsy. Patients stayed on tofacitinib for 6 to 18 months and then had 6 months of follow-up off drug so that delayed response and recurrence could be assessed. Clonality in the scalp was compared among normal scalp (n=4), patchy alopecia areata scalp (n=8), and alopecia totalis/universalis scalp (n=8). Scalp tissue and sorted CD4+ and CD8+ peripheral blood T cells from patchy and totalis/universalis alopecia areata patients and from healthy controls were covered by human TCRbeta sequencing. High-throughput TCRbeta sequencing was used to examine T cell clonal expansion in alopecia areata in both the C3H/HeJ mouse model and human patients. Amplification of TCRbeta CDR3 regions was done by immunoSEQ multiplex PCR using 35 Vbeta forward primers and 13 Jbeta reverse primers. The RNA source kit depended on sample type: the PAXgene miRNA kit for fixed scalp, the miRNeasy kit for PBMCs, and the RNeasy kit for mouse skin. The full study reports these points: The treated cohort was small, with a single nonresponder, so links between baseline CD8+ expansion and response need larger studies. During tofacitinib treatment, many expanded lesional clones remained in scalp and blood, and this persistence may partly explain relapse after treatment is stopped. Lesional scalp, especially in alopecia totalis/universalis, showed higher clonality and more expanded CD8+ clones than normal scalp, suggesting antigenic drive. Shared TCR sequences between patients were less evident than in mice, which may be partly attributable to HLA diversity in the patient population. Unlike mouse skin, where gammadelta T cells dominate, normal human skin contains resident alphabeta T cells that get sequenced too, which complicates analysis of the scalp TCR repertoire. Tofacitinib significantly decreased scalp clonality and the number of expanded CD8+ clones among the top 100 scalp clones.

Read against the paper, the sample's time point label means: less than five weeks on oral tofacitinib. This specimen's treatment or condition label, interpreted: oral pan-JAK inhibitor, 5-10 mg twice daily. Lesional scalp punch biopsies and peripheral blood were collected from alopecia areata patients. PBMCs were separated by density centrifugation and stained for CD3, CD4 and CD8, after which CD4+ and CD8+ T cells were sorted on a FACSAria. Library preparation was by the immunoSEQ multiplex PCR assay. RNA was extracted from all samples and reverse transcribed into cDNA, which served as template for TCR sequencing. First-strand cDNA was synthesized with SuperScript III using a 2:1 mix of oligo-dT and random hexamers. A synthetic immune receptor repertoire was used to gauge amplification bias, and whatever bias remained was removed computationally. The paper's data handling went like this. Raw reads were preprocessed to remove errors, and CDR3 was defined according to IMGT conventions as the region from the conserved cysteine to phenylalanine. Clonality was calculated as 1 minus Shannon entropy normalized by log2 of the number of productive unique TCRs. Whether each scalp clone was CD4 or CD8 was inferred by checking scalp TCRbeta sequences against the CD4 and CD8 repertoires from sorted blood. This is the immuneACCESS table as TCRdb keeps it, with only in-frame sequences that have V and J called. A part of the clones is gone; compared with another copy, unresolved V genes explain less than half, and the rest is unexplained. Clone size and V and J calls were adopted from that table, with D and trimming inferred from the DNA. The sample yields about 140,000 clones; approximately 80% were counted once. The leading ten clones occupy roughly 25% of the sample.

Reading from cysteine to phenylalanine, the CDR3 counts 14 amino acids. Only the CDR3 region is kept as DNA, spanning 42 bases read in frame from base 1. The germline V gene specifies SGHDT as CDR1 and YYEEEE as CDR2. V is cut by 0 bases and J by 12 bases, and the space between the germline ends is 19 bases. With respect to this clone: The clone's antigen remains unknown. No base qualities exist here, and no much larger clone lies one base off it.

The sequence joins TRBV5-6 to TRBJ2-7, with a tentative D gene TRBD2 over 6 matching bases. This specimen consisted of CD8+ T cells sorted from blood, obtained at week 4, from a patient treated with tofacitinib. This TCR derives from a human donor with alopecia areata. The DNA is TGTGCCAGCAGCTTGGCCGGGACTTCTCGACTTATGTACTTC. Its translation reads: CASSLAGTSRLMYF.